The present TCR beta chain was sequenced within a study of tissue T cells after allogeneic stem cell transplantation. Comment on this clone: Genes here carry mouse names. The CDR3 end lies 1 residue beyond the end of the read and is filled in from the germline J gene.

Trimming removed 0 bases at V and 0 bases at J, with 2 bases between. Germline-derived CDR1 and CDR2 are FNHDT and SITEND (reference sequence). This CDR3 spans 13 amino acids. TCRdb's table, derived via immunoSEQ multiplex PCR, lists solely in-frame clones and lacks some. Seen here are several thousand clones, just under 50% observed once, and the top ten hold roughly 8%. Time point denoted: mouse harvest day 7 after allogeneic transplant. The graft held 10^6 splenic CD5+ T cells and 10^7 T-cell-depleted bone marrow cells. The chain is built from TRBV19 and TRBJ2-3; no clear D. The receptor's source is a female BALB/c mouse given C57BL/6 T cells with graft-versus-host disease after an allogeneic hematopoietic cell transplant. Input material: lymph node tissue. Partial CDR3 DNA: TGTGCCAGCAGTATAGGGAGTGCAGAAACGCTGTAT. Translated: CASSIGSAETLY. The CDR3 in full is CASSIGSAETLYF.